This TCR beta chain comes out of a study of identical twins. A single record per CDR3 protein comes from TCRdb applying MiXCR to the 5' RACE reads. Of approximately 550,000 distinct CDR3 sequences in the sample, approximately 20% were seen once. Trimming removed 1 base at V and 10 bases at J, with 16 bases between. Looked up from germline, CDR1 is SEHNR and CDR2 is FQNEAQ (reference sequence). The CDR3 consists of 14 residues. This sample was shared with a second study, whose subject was yellow fever vaccine responses in identical twins.

The specimen sequenced was CD4+ T cells sorted from blood. V and J are TRBV7-9 and TRBJ2-5, with D tentatively TRBD2 (6 bases). The receptor's source is a woman between 18 and 29 years old in good health. The CDR3 coding sequence is TGTGCCAGCAGCTTAGAGATCCTCCAGGAGGGCCAGTACTTC. It yields the protein CASSLEILQEGQYF.